This entry features one T cell receptor (beta chain) sequence. This sample was taken from a study of cytomegalovirus exposure and HLA in healthy donors. CDR1 is MDHEN, CDR2 SYDVKM, per germline. The CDR3 has 16 residues. Trimming at V came to 6 bases and at J to 10 bases, leaving 12 bases not matched to a gene. PCR primers comprised 60 Vbeta and 13 Jbeta primers. Only in-frame clones appear in the TCRdb table, and some are missing; sequencing was by immunoSEQ multiplex PCR. This sample carries about 82,000 clones, around 77% of them seen once, and the ten largest clones take 3% to 3.5%. V and J are TRBV28 and TRBJ1-6, with TRBD1 matching 10 bases. This TCR derives from a man in his fifties in good health and CMV-seronegative. Sample: PBMCs. The chain's CDR3 is CASSPQKGQGRSPLHF. CDR3 DNA sequence: TGTGCCAGCAGCCCCCAGAAGGGACAGGGGAGGTCACCCCTCCACTTT.